This entry lists 7 T cell receptor beta chains sequenced from one sample in a study of T cells in Graves' hyperthyroidism and ophthalmopathy. Amplification of TCR beta CDR3 regions used RNA as the template. Carried out on the TCR CDR3, a first-round RT-PCR used the HTBI primer set. MiXCR, applied by TCRdb to the multiplex PCR reads, yields one record per CDR3 protein. The sample contains hundreds of thousands of distinct CDR3 sequences, around 22% of which appear only once. The sample comprised blood. These receptors were collected from a woman under 40 with Graves' ophthalmopathy.

The chain has TRBV27 and TRBJ1-1; a possible D gene is TRBD1 (6 bases). The CDR3 is 14 amino acids. V gave up 2 bases and J gave up 9 bases, with 16 bases separating them. The germline CDR1 and CDR2 sequences are MNHEY and SMNVEV (reference sequence). CDR3 DNA sequence: TGTGCCAGCAGTTTACGGCCGGGACATCATAAAGCTTTCTTT. Protein: CASSLRPGHHKAFF.

This clonotype showed up just a few times. The chain joins TRBV20-1 to TRBJ1-1; 7 bases map to TRBD1. Trimming cost V 6 bases and J 1 base; bases outside gene matches: 5. CDR3 length: 13 residues. Germline CDR1 DFQATT, CDR2 SNEGSKA (reference sequence). In DNA, the CDR3 is TGCAGTGCCCTCAGGGGGTCGAACACTGAAGCTTTCTTT. It codes for CSALRGSNTEAFF.

This clonotype was counted ten times or more. The J gene is TRBJ1-2, the V gene TRBV20-1, with D possibly TRBD1 on 5 matching bases. V lost 3 bases to trimming and J lost 3 bases, with 8 bases between them. CDR3 length equals 12 residues. Germline lookup yields CDR1 DFQATT and CDR2 SNEGSKA (reference sequence). CDR3 bases: TGCAGTGCTAGTCCGACAGACTATGGCTACACCTTC. Translating gives CSASPTDYGYTF.

The rearrangement uses TRBV30 and TRBJ2-7; weak D call: TRBD2 (5 bases). This CDR3 comprises 12 residues. The V gene's germline CDR1 is GTSNPN and CDR2 SVGIG (reference sequence). Trimming cost V 2 bases and J 6 bases, with 11 bases left between them. The CDR3: CAWSLAFREQYF. The DNA of the CDR3 is TGTGCCTGGAGTCTAGCTTTTCGCGAGCAGTACTTC.

This clonotype was counted many times. The V and J genes are TRBV29-1 and TRBJ1-1, with D unclear. Deletions cut 4 bases from V and 3 bases from J, with 12 bases between. CDR3 length: 13 residues. The germline CDR1 and CDR2 sequences are SQVTM and ANQGSEA. As DNA, the CDR3 is TGCAGCGTTGTCGGGTCTGAGGACACTGAAGCTTTCTTT. Amino acids: CSVVGSEDTEAFF.

The sample holds many counts of this clonotype. Likely a read error: the CDR3 ends without its conserved phenylalanine or tryptophan. This chain joins TRBV11-3 and TRBJ1-1, with a tentative D call TRBD1 (6 bases). Germline CDR1 and CDR2: SGHNT and YENEEA. The CDR3 is made up of 16 amino acids. The V and J ends lost 1 base and 3 bases respectively, with 15 bases between them. This CDR3 is CASSLGGGGGDTEAFL. The CDR3 DNA is TGTGCCAGCAGCTTAGGTGGAGGGGGGGGTGACACTGAAGCTTTCCTT.

This clonotype was counted at least ten times. The rearrangement uses TRBV6-4 and TRBJ1-1; perhaps TRBD1 as D (5 bases). From germline, CDR1 is MRHNA and CDR2 SNTAGT. The CDR3 is 11 amino acids. The ends were cut back, 6 bases at V and 11 bases at J, with 13 bases in the middle. CDR3 amino acids: CASRAAGLAFF. In DNA, the CDR3 is TGTGCCAGCAGGGCTGCGGGGCTGGCTTTCTTT.